This T cell receptor beta chain comes out of a study of CXCR3-negative and CXCR3-positive naive CD8 T cells. TRB cDNA libraries were made by UMI-labeled 5' RACE. TCRdb derives one entry per CDR3 protein from the 5' RACE reads, leaving out DNA. The table gives 85,000 to 120,000 distinct CDR3 sequences; the top ten clones make up around 0.4% of it. The CDR3 length is 13 residues. The germline CDR1 and CDR2 sequences are PRHDT and FYEKMQ (reference sequence). Of note for this clonotype: Antigen unknown.

Triplicate sorting captured approximately 300,000 cells each from every CD8+ T cell subset. The study's findings and limits: Across naive subsets, surface CD5 expression was comparable, and TCR strength was inferred from properties of the TRB CDR3. TRBV-TRBJ usage was similar across naive CXCR3 subsets but distinct in memory cells. CXCR3-positive naive cells carried more hydrophobic TRB CDR3s than CXCR3-negative ones. Whereas both naive subsets had comparably high diversity, memory CD8+ cells had much lower diversity.

The sequenced sample was naive CXCR3+ CD8+ T cells from blood. Subset: CD45RO-CCR7+CD27+CD95- naive CD8+ T cells expressing CXCR3 (TNR3+). The source is a human donor in good health. Some clones in this sample may be carry-over from other donors' samples. The genes are TRBV13 and TRBJ1-2. CDR3 loop: CASSLLVEDGYTF.